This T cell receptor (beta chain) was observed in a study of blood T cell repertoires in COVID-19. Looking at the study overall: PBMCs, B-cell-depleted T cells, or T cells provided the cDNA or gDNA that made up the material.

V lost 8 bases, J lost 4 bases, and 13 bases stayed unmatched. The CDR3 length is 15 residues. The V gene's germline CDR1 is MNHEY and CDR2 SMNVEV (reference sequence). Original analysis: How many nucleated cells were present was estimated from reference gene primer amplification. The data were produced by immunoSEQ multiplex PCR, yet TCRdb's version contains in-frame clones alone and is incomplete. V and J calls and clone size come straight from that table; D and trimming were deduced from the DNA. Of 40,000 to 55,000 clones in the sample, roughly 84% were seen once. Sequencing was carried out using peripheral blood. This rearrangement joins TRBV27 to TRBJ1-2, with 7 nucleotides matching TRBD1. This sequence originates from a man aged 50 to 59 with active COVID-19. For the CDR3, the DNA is TGTGCCAGCGGAAACGAGGACAGGCCACGCTATGGCTACACCTTC. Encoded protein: CASGNEDRPRYGYTF.